The entry that follows covers one T cell receptor beta chain sequence. The antigen is unknown. The sample is drawn from a study of blood T cells in healthy people across ages. Study findings and constraints: Per million T cells, TCR beta diversity dropped about linearly as age rose.

Per germline, CDR1 SGDLS and CDR2 YYNGEE. V was cut by 3 bases and J by 2 bases, with 8 bases left in between. This CDR3 has 13 residues. PCR was performed a second time for about 7 to 12 cycles using a sample-barcoded 5' primer and a J-beta primer mix. All samples yielded 2.5 million or more CDR3-containing paired-end reads. One entry per CDR3 protein results from TCRdb running MiXCR on the 5' RACE reads. The sample carries around 800,000 distinct CDR3 sequences, 55% to 65% recorded once. This TCR was recovered from a man aged 30 to 45 in good health. Sequences were obtained from blood. V is TRBV9 and J is TRBJ2-5; D ambiguous. The DNA of the CDR3 is TGTGCCAGCAGCGCCATCCGACAAGAGACCCAGTACTTC. It specifies CASSAIRQETQYF.